The 27 T cell receptor beta chains below come from one sample, sequenced in a study of T cells after yellow fever vaccination. TCRdb re-called the 5' RACE reads with MiXCR, one entry per CDR3 protein. The profile covers around 530,000 distinct CDR3 sequences, with about a sixth appearing a single time and around 15% taken by the ten largest. Sequenced material: PBMCs, taken 4 to 5 days after the first yellow fever vaccination. The receptors come from a man aged 18 to 29 who received the YFV17D yellow fever vaccine.

The chain is built from TRBV5-4 and TRBJ1-4; D gene ambiguous. The germline V gene has CDR1 SGHNT and CDR2 YYREEE (reference sequence). Trimming removed 4 bases from V and 8 bases from J, with 18 bases in between. The CDR3 length is 15 residues. The CDR3 coding sequence is TGTGCCAGCAGCGATGGATCTGGGGATCGCGAAAAACTGTTTTTT. Its translation is CASSDGSGDREKLFF.

The chain couples TRBV29-1 to TRBJ2-3, with no clear D. CDR3 length: 14 amino acids. The V end lost 6 bases, the J end lost 1 base, and 14 bases lay between the germline ends. Germline CDR1 reads SQVTM; CDR2 reads ANQGSEA. In nucleotides, the CDR3 is TGCAGCGTAGCGCACCACCTTGGCACAGATACGCAGTATTTT. This gives the protein CSVAHHLGTDTQYF.

V and J are TRBV5-1 and TRBJ2-5; 11 bases are a match to TRBD1. CDR1 and CDR2 (germline): SGHRS, YFSETQ. The CDR3 covers 15 residues. J gave up 5 bases and V 4 bases, and 7 bases lay outside the gene matches. The CDR3 reads CASSPAGTGGETQYF. As DNA, the CDR3 is TGCGCCAGCAGCCCGGCCGGGACAGGGGGGGAGACCCAGTACTTC.

CDR3 nucleotide sequence: TGTGCCAGTAGTCAAGGACTAGTTTTGAGTGAGCAGTTCTTC. It yields the protein CASSQGLVLSEQFF. V gene TRBV19 combines with J gene TRBJ2-1; 7 bases fit TRBD2. Germline V gene sequence: CDR1 LNHDA, CDR2 SQIVND (reference sequence). V lost 5 bases to trimming and J lost 9 bases; unmatched junction nucleotides: 10. The length of the CDR3 is 14 residues.

This clonotype was detected many times. The chain joins TRBV27 to TRBJ1-6; no definite D call. CDR1 MNHEY and CDR2 SMNVEV come from the germline V gene (reference sequence). The CDR3 has 14 residues. Deletions cut 7 bases from V and 6 bases from J, with 13 bases between. The CDR3: CASMVGSVNSPLHF. In nucleotides, the CDR3 is TGTGCCAGCATGGTGGGCTCTGTTAATTCACCCCTCCACTTT.

The rearrangement links TRBV10-3 to TRBJ2-7, with 8 bases fitting TRBD2. The junction had 1 base not matched to a gene; V was cut back by 4 bases and J by 5 bases. The CDR3 extends over 12 amino acids. CDR1 is ENHRY and CDR2 is SYGVKD in the germline V gene. DNA for the CDR3: TGTGCCATCAGTGTAGCGGGGAACGAGCAGTACTTC. It yields the protein CAISVAGNEQYF.

The chain uses TRBV6-2 or TRBV6-3 and TRBJ2-7; 14 bases align to TRBD2. From germline, CDR1 is MNHEY and CDR2 SVGEGT. The CDR3 is made up of 15 amino acids. CDR3 bases: TGTGCCAGCAGTCCGGGACTAGCGGGGGTAGGCGAGCAGCACGTC. It codes for CASSPGLAGVGEQHV.

This clonotype has only a few counts. V usage is TRBV4-3 and J usage is TRBJ2-2, with D perhaps TRBD1 (6 bases). The CDR3 is 15 amino acids. Trimming took 1 base from V and 5 from J, leaving 11 bases between them. CDR1 LGHNA and CDR2 YSLEER come from the germline V gene. The CDR3 nucleotides are TGCGCCAGCAGCCAAGGTCCAGGGGTAACCGGGGAGCTGTTTTTT. Protein product: CASSQGPGVTGELFF.

This clonotype was counted a few times. This chain links TRBV5-5 with TRBJ2-7; D gene unclear. CDR3 length equals 12 residues. V lost 0 bases and J lost 9, with 10 bases in between. The V gene's germline CDR1 is SGHKS and CDR2 YYEKEE (reference sequence). Written as DNA, the CDR3 is TGTGCCAGCAGCTTGGACCTCACCGGGCAGTACTTC. Its protein product is CASSLDLTGQYF.

CDR3 in amino acids: CASSPGGTENTEAFF. The CDR3 coding sequence is TGCGCCAGCAGCCCGGGCGGGACAGAGAACACTGAAGCTTTCTTT. This chain connects TRBV5-1 to TRBJ1-1, with 7 nucleotides matching TRBD1. The CDR3 sequence is 15 residues long. Germline-derived CDR1 and CDR2 are SGHRS and YFSETQ. The trim removed 4 bases at V and 1 base at J, leaving 7 bases unmatched.

V and J are TRBV6-1 and TRBJ2-5, with TRBD1 matching over 8 bases. Germline V gene data show CDR1 as MNHNS and CDR2 as SASEGT. V shed 4 bases, J shed 4 bases, and the junction held 5 bases outside the gene matches. The CDR3 runs to 14 residues. CDR3 sequence (DNA): TGTGCCAGCAGTGCCCTGACAGGGGTAGAGACCCAGTACTTC. Protein product: CASSALTGVETQYF.

The chain carries TRBV10-1 and TRBJ2-3; possibly TRBD2 for D (5 bases). Trimming pared 0 bases from V and 3 bases from J, leaving 10 bases between. Germline CDR1 reads WNHNN; CDR2 reads SYGVQD (reference sequence). The CDR3 is 15 amino acids. The DNA for the CDR3 is TGCGCCAGCAGTGAGTCGACGGGATTTACAGATACGCAGTATTTT. This gives the protein CASSESTGFTDTQYF.

This clonotype was detected only a few times. V usage is TRBV6-1 and J usage is TRBJ1-2; D possibly corresponds to TRBD1 (5 bases). V was trimmed by 7 bases and J by 3 bases, leaving 15 bases between them. Germline-derived CDR1 and CDR2 are MNHNS and SASEGT. The CDR3 runs 14 residues. Here the CDR3 DNA reads TGTGCCAGCACCTCCAGGGCCGGGGACTATGGCTACACCTTC. Protein: CASTSRAGDYGYTF.

In this sample, this clonotype turned up a few times. The genes are TRBV4-3 and TRBJ2-7; D is possibly TRBD2 (6 bases). From germline, CDR1 is LGHNA and CDR2 YSLEER. This CDR3 has 16 amino acids. Trimming shortened V by 0 bases and J by 3 bases, and 15 bases separated the two germline ends. The CDR3 region is CASSQEREASYYEQYF. CDR3 nucleotides: TGCGCCAGCAGCCAAGAAAGGGAGGCCTCATACTACGAGCAGTACTTC.

The chain carries TRBV9 and TRBJ1-3; the D is unclear. V lost 4 bases and J 7 bases, leaving 15 bases between the germline ends. The CDR3 contains 14 residues. Germline V CDR1 and CDR2: SGDLS, YYNGEE. The CDR3 DNA follows: TGTGCCAGCAGCCCTAGTAATTCGGGGAACACCATATATTTT. The encoded protein is CASSPSNSGNTIYF. The full variable domain, completed using reference TRBV9 and TRBJ1-3, is DSGVTQTPKHLITATGQRVTLRCSPRSGDLSVYWYQQSLDQGLQFLIQYYNGEERAKGNILERFSAQQFPDLHSELNLSSLELGDSALYFCASSPSNSGNTIYFGEGSWLTVV.

This clonotype showed up just a few times. The chain couples TRBV29-1 to TRBJ1-2, with TRBD1 matching over 7 bases. Trimming took 1 base from V and 4 from J; bases not matched to a gene: 3. CDR1 and CDR2 (germline): SQVTM, ANQGSEA. This CDR3 has 13 amino acids. The CDR3 reads CSVEATGPYGYTF. In DNA form, the CDR3 reads TGCAGCGTTGAAGCGACAGGGCCCTATGGCTACACCTTC.

The rearrangement joins TRBV5-1 to TRBJ2-1; D gene unclear. With 7 bases removed from V and 8 bases from J, the gap between germline ends came to 16 bases. The CDR3 is 13 residues long. From germline, CDR1 is SGHRS and CDR2 YFSETQ. The CDR3: CASQPTIEDEQFF. CDR3 DNA: TGCGCCAGCCAGCCAACGATCGAGGATGAGCAGTTCTTC.

This clonotype has at least ten counts. This chain's CDR3 is CASSGAGGDTEAFF. CDR3 coding DNA: TGCGCCAGCAGTGGGGCAGGGGGGGACACTGAAGCTTTCTTT. This chain links TRBV5-1 with TRBJ1-1, with 7 bases that match TRBD1. Germline CDR1 and CDR2: SGHRS and YFSETQ. CDR3 length: 14 amino acids. V lost 5 bases, J lost 3 bases, and 7 bases stayed unmatched.

This clonotype has a count of ten or more. The genes are TRBV5-1 and TRBJ2-2; TRBD2 matches 7 bases. From germline, CDR1 is SGHRS and CDR2 YFSETQ. CDR3 length: 17 residues. V lost 5 bases to trimming and J lost 5 bases; unmatched junction nucleotides: 15. In nucleotides, the CDR3 is TGCGCCAGCAGGCGCGAACCGGGGGGAAGTGGAACCGGGGAGCTGTTTTTT. As protein: CASRREPGGSGTGELFF.

This clonotype turned up a few times. The CDR3 here is CASSSRWGGTTGAFF. The DNA of the CDR3 is TGTGCCAGCAGTTCCCGTTGGGGGGGGACCACAGGGGCTTTCTTT. This sequence joins TRBV12-3 or TRBV12-4 and TRBJ1-1; D possibly corresponds to TRBD1 (6 bases). Trimming pared 4 bases from V and 11 bases from J, leaving 23 bases between. The length of the CDR3 is 15 residues.

This clonotype has a handful of counts. This CDR3 is CASSVGQPANYGYTF. CDR3 DNA sequence: TGCGCCAGCAGCGTGGGACAACCTGCTAACTATGGCTACACCTTC. The chain uses TRBV5-1 and TRBJ1-2; D may be TRBD1 (6 bases). Germline V gene data show CDR1 as SGHRS and CDR2 as YFSETQ. This CDR3 comprises 15 residues. Trimming cost V 4 bases and J 0 bases, with 13 bases left between them.

The CDR3 DNA reads TGCGCCAGCAGCCAATCCATGGACGAGCAGTACTTC. This sequence encodes CASSQSMDEQYF. This chain connects TRBV4-1 to TRBJ2-7; no reliable D call. The CDR3 has 12 amino acids. Trimming cost V 2 bases and J 5 bases, with 7 bases left between them. Germline V gene lookup returns CDR1 MGHRA and CDR2 YSYEKL.

The chain links TRBV18 to TRBJ2-5; D possibly corresponds to TRBD1 (6 bases). The length of the CDR3 is 16 residues. Germline V gene data show CDR1 as KGHSH and CDR2 as LQKENI. Trimming cost V 1 base and J 3 bases, with 15 bases left between them. The CDR3 DNA reads as TGTGCCAGCTCACCACTATTTTCAGGGGAGAAAGAGACCCAGTACTTC. Its protein product is CASSPLFSGEKETQYF.

This sequence joins TRBV4-1 and TRBJ2-7, with D perhaps TRBD1 (6 bases). Trimming removed 1 base at V and 0 bases at J, with 19 bases between. The CDR3 has 18 residues. Per germline, CDR1 MGHRA and CDR2 YSYEKL. The CDR3 spells CASSQGIRGQLGSYEQYF. The CDR3 DNA reads TGCGCCAGCAGCCAAGGAATTCGTGGACAGCTTGGCTCCTACGAGCAGTACTTC.

This chain uses TRBV7-9 with TRBJ2-3, with 9 bases that match TRBD2. Germline V gene sequence: CDR1 SEHNR, CDR2 FQNEAQ (reference sequence). CDR3 size: 16 residues. V trimming: 0 bases; J trimming: 6 bases; junction bases outside the gene matches: 7. CDR3 in DNA: TGTGCCAGCAGCTTAGCCCTAGCGGGGAAAGAGGATACGCAGTATTTT. Translation gives CASSLALAGKEDTQYF. The full variable domain, its missing parts supplied by reference TRBV7-9 and TRBJ2-3, is DTGVSQNPRHKITKRGQNVTFRCDPISEHNRLYWYRQTLGQGPEFLTYFQNEAQLEKSRLLSDRFSAERPKGSFSTLEIQRTEQGDSAMYLCASSLALAGKEDTQYFGPGTRLTVL.

A remark on this clonotype: Germline is not matched at one junction end, which may reflect a read error. This chain connects TRBV7-7 to TRBJ2-1; 9 bases are shared with TRBD2. This CDR3 contains 16 residues. CDR1 SSHAT and CDR2 FNYEAQ come from the germline V gene (reference sequence). The CDR3 region has the DNA TGTGCTAGCAGGTCATTAGCGGGGGACTCCTACAATGAGCAGTTCTTC. Amino acid sequence: CASRSLAGDSYNEQFF.

There are a few counts of this clonotype. This chain connects TRBV5-6 to TRBJ2-5; 7 bases match TRBD1. The V gene's germline CDR1 is SGHDT and CDR2 YYEEEE. V was pared by 3 bases and J by 5 bases, with 7 bases of the junction left unmatched. The CDR3 is 14 amino acids. The CDR3 DNA reads TGTGCCAGCAGCTCGCAGGGGGTCTGGGAGACCCAGTACTTC. This gives the protein CASSSQGVWETQYF.